The clone carrying this TCR beta chain has only one observation. One end of the junction does not line up with germline, which may come from a read error. Per the germline V gene, CDR1 is SGHDT and CDR2 is YYEEEE. CDR3 length: 11 amino acids. This sample stems from a study of blood T cell repertoires in COVID-19. Study context: Acute and convalescent COVID-19 specimens originated in the United States, Italy and Spain. From T cells, B-cell-depleted T cells, or PBMCs came the material, which was cDNA or gDNA.

As handled by the study authors: Estimation of nucleated cell counts was performed using reference gene primer amplification. Method: immunoSEQ multiplex PCR; TCRdb's copy keeps in-frame clones and lacks some. The V and J calls and clone size were taken over from that table, and D and trimming were inferred from the DNA. Of around 130,000 clones detected, approximately 90% appear once; the ten largest clones hold about 4.1%. This chain connects TRBV5-6 to TRBJ1-2; TRBD1 matches at 9 bases. Material: peripheral blood. This sequence originates from a man aged 40-50 years with acute or convalescent COVID-19. The CDR3 DNA reads as TGTGCCAGCAGCACGGGACAGGGTGCTTTCTTC. Translation: CASSTGQGAFF.